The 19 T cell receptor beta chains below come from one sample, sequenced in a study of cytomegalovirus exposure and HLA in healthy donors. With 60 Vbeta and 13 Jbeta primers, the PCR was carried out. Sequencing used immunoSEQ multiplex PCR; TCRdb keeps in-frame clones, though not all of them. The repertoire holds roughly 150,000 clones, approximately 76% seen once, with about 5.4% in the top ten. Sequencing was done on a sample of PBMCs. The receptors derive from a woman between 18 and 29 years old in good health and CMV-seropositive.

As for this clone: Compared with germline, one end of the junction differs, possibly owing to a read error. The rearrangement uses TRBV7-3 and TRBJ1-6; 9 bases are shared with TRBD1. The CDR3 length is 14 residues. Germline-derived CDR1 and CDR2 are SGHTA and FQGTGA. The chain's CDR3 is CASSDRGNNSPLNF. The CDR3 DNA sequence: TGTGCCAGCAGCGACAGGGGGAACAATTCACCCCTCAACTTT.

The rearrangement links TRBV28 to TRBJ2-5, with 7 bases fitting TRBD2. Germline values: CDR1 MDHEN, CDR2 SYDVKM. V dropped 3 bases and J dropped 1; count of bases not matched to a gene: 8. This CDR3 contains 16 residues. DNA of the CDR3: TGTGCCAGCAGTTTTACGTGGGGGGGACGCCAAGAGACCCAGTACTTC. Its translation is CASSFTWGGRQETQYF.

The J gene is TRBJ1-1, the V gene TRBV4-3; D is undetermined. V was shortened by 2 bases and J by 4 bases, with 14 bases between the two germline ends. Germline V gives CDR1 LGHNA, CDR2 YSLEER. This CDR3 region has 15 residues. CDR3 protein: CASSQRTRGFTEAFF. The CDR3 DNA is TGCGCCAGCAGCCAAAGGACCCGGGGATTCACTGAAGCTTTCTTT.

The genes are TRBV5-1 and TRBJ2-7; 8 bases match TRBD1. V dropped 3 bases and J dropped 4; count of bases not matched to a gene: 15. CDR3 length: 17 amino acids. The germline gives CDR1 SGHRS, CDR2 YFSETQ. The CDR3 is CASSSTSLSQGAYEQYF. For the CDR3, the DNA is TGCGCCAGCAGCTCTACGTCTCTCTCTCAGGGGGCTTACGAGCAGTACTTC.

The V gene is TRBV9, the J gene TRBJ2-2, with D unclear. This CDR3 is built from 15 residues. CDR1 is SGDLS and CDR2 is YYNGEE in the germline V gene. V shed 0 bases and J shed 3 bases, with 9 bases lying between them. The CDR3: CASSVALRDTGELFF. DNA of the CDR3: TGTGCCAGCAGCGTAGCCTTGCGAGACACCGGGGAGCTGTTTTTT.

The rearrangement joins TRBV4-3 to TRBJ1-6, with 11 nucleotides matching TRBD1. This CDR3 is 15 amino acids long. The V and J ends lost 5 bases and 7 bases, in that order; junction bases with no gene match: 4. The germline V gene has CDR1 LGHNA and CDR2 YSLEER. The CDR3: CASSGQGAGNSPLHF. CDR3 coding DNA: TGCGCCAGCAGCGGACAGGGGGCAGGCAATTCACCCCTCCACTTT.

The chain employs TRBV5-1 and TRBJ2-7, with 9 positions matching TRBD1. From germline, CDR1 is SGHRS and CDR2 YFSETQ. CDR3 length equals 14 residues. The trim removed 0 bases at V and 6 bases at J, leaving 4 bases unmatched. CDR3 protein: CASSLGNRGREQYF. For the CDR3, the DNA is TGCGCCAGCAGCTTGGGAAACAGGGGGCGCGAGCAGTACTTC.

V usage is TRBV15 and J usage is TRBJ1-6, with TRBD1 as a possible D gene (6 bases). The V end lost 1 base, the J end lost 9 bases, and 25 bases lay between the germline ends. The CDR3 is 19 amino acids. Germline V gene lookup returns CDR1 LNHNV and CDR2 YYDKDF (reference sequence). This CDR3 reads CATSRGRGQLPRVLSPLHF. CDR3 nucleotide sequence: TGTGCCACCAGCAGAGGCCGCGGACAGTTGCCCCGGGTGCTTTCACCCCTCCACTTT.

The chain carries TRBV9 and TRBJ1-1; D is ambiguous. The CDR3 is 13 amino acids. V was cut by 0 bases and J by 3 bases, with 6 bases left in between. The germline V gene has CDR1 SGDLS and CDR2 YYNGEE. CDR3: CASSVGQYTEAFF. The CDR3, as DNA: TGTGCCAGCAGCGTAGGGCAGTACACTGAAGCTTTCTTT.

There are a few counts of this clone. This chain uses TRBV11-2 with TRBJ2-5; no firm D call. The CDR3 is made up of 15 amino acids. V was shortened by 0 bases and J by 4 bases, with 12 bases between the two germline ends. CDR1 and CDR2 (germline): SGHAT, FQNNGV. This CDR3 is CASSLEYGSGETQYF. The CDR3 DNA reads TGTGCCAGCAGCTTAGAGTATGGATCGGGAGAGACCCAGTACTTC.

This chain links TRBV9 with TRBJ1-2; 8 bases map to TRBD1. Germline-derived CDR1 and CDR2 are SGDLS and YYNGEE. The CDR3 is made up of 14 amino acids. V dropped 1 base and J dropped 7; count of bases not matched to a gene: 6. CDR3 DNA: TGTGCCAGCAGCGTAACCACAGGGGGGGGTGGCTACACCTTC. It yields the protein CASSVTTGGGGYTF.

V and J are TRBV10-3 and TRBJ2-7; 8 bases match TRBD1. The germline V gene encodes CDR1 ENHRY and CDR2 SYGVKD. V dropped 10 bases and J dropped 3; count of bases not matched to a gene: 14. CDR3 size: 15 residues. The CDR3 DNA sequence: TGTGCCAGCAACCCCCAGGGGACAGGCCTCTACGAGCAGTACTTC. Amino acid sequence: CASNPQGTGLYEQYF.

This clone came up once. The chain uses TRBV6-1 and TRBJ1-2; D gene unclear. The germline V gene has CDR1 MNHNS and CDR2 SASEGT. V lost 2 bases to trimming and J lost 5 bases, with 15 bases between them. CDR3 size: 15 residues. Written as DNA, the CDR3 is TGTGCCAGCAGTGAAATGGGTGGCGGGGTTTATGGCTACACCTTC. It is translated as CASSEMGGGVYGYTF.

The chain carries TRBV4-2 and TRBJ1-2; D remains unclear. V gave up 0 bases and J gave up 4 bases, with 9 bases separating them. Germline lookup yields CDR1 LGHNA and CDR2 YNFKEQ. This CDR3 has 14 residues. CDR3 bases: TGTGCCAGCAGCCAAGATTCCGGGATCTATGGCTACACCTTC. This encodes CASSQDSGIYGYTF.

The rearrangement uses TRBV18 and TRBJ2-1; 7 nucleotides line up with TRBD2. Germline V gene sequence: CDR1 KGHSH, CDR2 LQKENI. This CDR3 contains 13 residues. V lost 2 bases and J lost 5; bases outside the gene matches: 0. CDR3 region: CASSPGGDNEQFF. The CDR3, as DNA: TGTGCCAGCTCACCAGGGGGGGACAATGAGCAGTTCTTC.

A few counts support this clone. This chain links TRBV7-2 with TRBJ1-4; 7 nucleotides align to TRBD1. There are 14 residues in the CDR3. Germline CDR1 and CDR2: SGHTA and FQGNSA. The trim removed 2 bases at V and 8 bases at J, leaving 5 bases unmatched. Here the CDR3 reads CASSLTTGYEKLFF. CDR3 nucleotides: TGTGCCAGCAGCTTAACGACAGGGTACGAAAAACTGTTTTTT.

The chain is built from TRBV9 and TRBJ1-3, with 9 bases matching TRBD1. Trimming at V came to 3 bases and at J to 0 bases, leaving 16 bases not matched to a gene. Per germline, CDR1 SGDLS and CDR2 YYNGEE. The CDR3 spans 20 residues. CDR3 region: CASSGRGRDREDRSGNTIYF. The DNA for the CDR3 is TGTGCCAGCAGCGGGAGGGGCCGGGACAGGGAGGATCGCTCTGGAAACACCATATATTTT.

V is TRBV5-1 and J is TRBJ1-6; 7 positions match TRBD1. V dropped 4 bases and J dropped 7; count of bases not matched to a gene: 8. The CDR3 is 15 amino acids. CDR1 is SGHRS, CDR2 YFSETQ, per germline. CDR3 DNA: TGCGCCAGCAGCGGAACAGGGGTGTGGAATTCACCCCTCCACTTT. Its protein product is CASSGTGVWNSPLHF.

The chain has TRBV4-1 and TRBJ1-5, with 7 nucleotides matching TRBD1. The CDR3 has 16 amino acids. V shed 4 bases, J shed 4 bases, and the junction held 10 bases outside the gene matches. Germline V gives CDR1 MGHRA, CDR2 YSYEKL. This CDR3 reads CASSLGGQGSNQPQHF. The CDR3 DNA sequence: TGCGCCAGCAGCCTAGGGGGCCAGGGATCGAATCAGCCCCAGCATTTT.